Sequencing of this T cell receptor (beta chain) was carried out in a study of blood T cell repertoires in COVID-19. Study-wide context: Spain, Italy and the United States supplied samples that represented acute and convalescent COVID-19.

Original analysis: From reference gene primer amplification, estimates of nucleated cell counts were derived. Some clones are missing from TCRdb's copy, which holds only in-frame ones; the method was immunoSEQ multiplex PCR. V, J and clone size derive from that table, while D and trimming were established from the DNA sequence. The data contain tens of thousands of clones, 88% of them seen just once; the ten biggest clones take up 40% to 55%. The sample holds one count of this clone. Per the germline V gene, CDR1 is MDHEN and CDR2 is SYDVKM. The CDR3 has 17 amino acids. V dropped 3 bases and J dropped 6; count of bases not matched to a gene: 13.

The J gene is TRBJ1-5, the V gene TRBV28, with TRBD1 identical over 8 bases. The clonotype was recovered from a human donor in a cohort sampled during active COVID-19. The sample consisted of peripheral blood. The CDR3 sequence: CASSLTLGQGLGQPQHF. The CDR3 DNA reads as TGTGCCAGCAGTTTGACTTTAGGACAGGGTTTGGGTCAGCCCCAGCATTTT. Supplemented by reference TRBV28 and TRBJ1-5, the full variable domain reads DVKVTQSSRYLVKRTGEKVFLECVQDMDHENMFWYRQDPGLGLRLIYFSYDVKMKEKGDIPEGYSVSREKKERFSLILESASTNQTSMYLCASSLTLGQGLGQPQHFGDGTRLSIL.